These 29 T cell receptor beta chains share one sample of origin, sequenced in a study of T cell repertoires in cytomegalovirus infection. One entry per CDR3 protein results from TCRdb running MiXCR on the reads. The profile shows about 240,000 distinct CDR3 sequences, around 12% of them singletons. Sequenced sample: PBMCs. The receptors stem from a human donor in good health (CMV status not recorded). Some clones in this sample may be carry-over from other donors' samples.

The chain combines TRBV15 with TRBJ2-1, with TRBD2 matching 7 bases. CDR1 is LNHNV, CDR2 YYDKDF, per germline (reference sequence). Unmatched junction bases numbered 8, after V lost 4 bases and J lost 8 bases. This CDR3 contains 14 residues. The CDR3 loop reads CATSTWQGGDEQFF. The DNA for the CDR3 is TGTGCCACCAGCACGTGGCAGGGAGGGGATGAGCAGTTCTTC. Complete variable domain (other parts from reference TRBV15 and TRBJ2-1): DAMVIQNPRYQVTQFGKPVTLSCSQTLNHNVMYWYQQKSSQAPKLLFHYYDKDFNNEADTPDNFQSRRPNTSFCFLDIRSPGLGDTAMYLCATSTWQGGDEQFFGPGTRLTVL.

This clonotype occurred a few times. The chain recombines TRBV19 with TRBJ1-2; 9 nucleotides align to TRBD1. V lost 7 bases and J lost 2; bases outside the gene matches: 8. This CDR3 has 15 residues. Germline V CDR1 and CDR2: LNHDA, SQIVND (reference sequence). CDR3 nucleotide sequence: TGTGCCAGTATGGGGTGGACAGGGGCAAACTATGGCTACACCTTC. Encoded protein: CASMGWTGANYGYTF.

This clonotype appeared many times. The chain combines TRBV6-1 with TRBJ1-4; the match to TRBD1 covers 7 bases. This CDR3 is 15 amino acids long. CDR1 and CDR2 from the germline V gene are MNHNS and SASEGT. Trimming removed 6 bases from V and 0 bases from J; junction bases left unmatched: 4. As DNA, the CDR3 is TGTGCCAGCAGCTCCGGACAGGCAACTAATGAAAAACTGTTTTTT. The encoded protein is CASSSGQATNEKLFF.

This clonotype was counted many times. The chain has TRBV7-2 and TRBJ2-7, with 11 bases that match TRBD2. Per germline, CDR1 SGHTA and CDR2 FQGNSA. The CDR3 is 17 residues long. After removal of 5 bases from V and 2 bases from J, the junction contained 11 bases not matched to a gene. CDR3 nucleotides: TGTGCCAGCAGCCCACCGCTAGCGGGGGGTACTCCCTACGAGCAGTACTTC. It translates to CASSPPLAGGTPYEQYF. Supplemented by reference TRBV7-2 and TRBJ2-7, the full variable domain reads GAGVSQSPSNKVTEKGKDVELRCDPISGHTALYWYRQSLGQGLEFLIYFQGNSAPDKSGLPSDRFSAERTGGSVSTLTIQRTQQEDSAVYLCASSPPLAGGTPYEQYFGPGTRLTVT.

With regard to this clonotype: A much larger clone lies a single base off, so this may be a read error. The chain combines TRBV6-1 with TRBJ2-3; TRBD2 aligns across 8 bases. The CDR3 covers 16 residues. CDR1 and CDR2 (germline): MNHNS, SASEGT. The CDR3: CASSEARGASTGTQYF. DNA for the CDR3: TGTGCCAGCAGTGAAGCGCGGGGGGCTAGCACAGGTACGCAGTATTTT.

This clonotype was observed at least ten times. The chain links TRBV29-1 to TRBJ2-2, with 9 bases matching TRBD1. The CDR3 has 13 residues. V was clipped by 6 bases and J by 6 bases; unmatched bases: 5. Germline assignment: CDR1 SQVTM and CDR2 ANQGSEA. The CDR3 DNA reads TGCAGCGTCCTACGACAGGGGGCCGGGGAGCTGTTTTTT. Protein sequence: CSVLRQGAGELFF.

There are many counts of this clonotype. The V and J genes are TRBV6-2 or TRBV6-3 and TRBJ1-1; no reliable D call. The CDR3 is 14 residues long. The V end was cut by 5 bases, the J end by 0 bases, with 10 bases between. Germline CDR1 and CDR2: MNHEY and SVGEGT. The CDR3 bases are TGTGCCAGCAGTGGGCGGTTCTTGAACACTGAAGCTTTCTTT. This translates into CASSGRFLNTEAFF.

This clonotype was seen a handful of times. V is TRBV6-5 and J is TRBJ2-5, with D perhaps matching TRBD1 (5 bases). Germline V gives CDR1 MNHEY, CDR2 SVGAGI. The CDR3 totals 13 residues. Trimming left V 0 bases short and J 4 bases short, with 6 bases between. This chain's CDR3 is CASSYSRGETQYF. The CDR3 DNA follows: TGTGCCAGCAGTTACTCTAGGGGAGAGACCCAGTACTTC.

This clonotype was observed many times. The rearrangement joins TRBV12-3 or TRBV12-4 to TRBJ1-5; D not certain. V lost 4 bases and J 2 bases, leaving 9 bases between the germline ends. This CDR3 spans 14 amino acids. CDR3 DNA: TGTGCCAGCAGTTCGAGAGTAGGCAATCAGCCCCAGCATTTT. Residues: CASSSRVGNQPQHF.

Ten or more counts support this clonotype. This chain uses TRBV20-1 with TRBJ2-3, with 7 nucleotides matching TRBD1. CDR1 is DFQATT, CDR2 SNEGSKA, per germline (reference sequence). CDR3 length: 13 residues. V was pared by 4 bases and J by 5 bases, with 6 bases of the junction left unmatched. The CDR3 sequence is CSATGQEVDTQYF. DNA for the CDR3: TGCAGTGCTACTGGACAGGAAGTAGATACGCAGTATTTT.

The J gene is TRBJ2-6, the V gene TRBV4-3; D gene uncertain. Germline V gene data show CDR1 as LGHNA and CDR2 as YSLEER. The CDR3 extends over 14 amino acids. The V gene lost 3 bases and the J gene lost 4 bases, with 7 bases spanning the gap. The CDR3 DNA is TGCGCCAGCAGCCAGGAACCAGGGGCCAACGTCCTGACTTTC. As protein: CASSQEPGANVLTF.

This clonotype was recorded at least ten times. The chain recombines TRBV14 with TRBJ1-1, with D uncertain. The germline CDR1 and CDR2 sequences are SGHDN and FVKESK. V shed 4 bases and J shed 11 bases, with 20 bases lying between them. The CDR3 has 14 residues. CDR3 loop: CASSPSSLDRTAFF. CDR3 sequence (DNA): TGTGCCAGCAGCCCCTCCAGCTTGGACCGCACCGCTTTCTTT.

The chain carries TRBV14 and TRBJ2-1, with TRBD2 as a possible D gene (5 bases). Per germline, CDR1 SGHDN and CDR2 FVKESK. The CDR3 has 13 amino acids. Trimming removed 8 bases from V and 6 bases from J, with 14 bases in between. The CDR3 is CASCRGPGNEQFF. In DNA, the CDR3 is TGTGCCAGCTGCCGAGGGCCCGGCAATGAGCAGTTCTTC.

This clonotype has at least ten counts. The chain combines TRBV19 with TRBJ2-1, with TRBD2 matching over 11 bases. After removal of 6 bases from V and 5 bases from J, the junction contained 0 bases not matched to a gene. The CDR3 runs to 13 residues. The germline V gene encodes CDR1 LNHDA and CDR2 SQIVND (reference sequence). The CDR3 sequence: CASRLAGDNEQFF. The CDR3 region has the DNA TGTGCCAGTAGACTAGCGGGGGACAATGAGCAGTTCTTC. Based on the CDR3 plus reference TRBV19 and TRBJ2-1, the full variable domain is DGGITQSPKYLFRKEGQNVTLSCEQNLNHDAMYWYRQDPGQGLRLIYYSQIVNDFQKGDIAEGYSVSREKKESFPLTVTSAQKNPTAFYLCASRLAGDNEQFFGPGTRLTVL.

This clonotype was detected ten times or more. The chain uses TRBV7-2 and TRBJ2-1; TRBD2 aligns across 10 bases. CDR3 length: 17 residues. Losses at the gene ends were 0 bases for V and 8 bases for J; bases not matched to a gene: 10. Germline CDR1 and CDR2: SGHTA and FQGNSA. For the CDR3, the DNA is TGTGCCAGCAGCTTAGCCCTAGCGGGAGTATCTGTCGATGAGCAGTTCTTC. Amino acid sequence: CASSLALAGVSVDEQFF.

The CDR3 coding sequence is TGTGCCAGTGCTGTCAGGGGACACAATGAAAAACTGTTTTTT. This codes for CASAVRGHNEKLFF. The chain links TRBV19 to TRBJ1-4, with D perhaps matching TRBD1 (6 bases). In germline, CDR1 is LNHDA, CDR2 SQIVND (reference sequence). This CDR3 is 14 amino acids long. V was cut by 8 bases and J by 5 bases, with 15 bases left in between.

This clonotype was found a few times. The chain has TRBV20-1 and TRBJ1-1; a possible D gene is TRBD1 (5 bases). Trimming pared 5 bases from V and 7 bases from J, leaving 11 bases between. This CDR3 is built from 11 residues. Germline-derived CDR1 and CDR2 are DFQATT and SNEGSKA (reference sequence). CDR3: CSADRTSEAFF. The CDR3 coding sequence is TGCAGTGCTGATCGGACAAGTGAAGCTTTCTTT.

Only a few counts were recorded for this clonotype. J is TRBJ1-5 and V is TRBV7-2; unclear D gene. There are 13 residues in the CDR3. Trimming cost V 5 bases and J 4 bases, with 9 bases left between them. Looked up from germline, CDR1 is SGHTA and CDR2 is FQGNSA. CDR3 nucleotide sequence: TGTGCCAGCAGCCCCTCGACTAATCAGCCCCAGCATTTT. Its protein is CASSPSTNQPQHF.

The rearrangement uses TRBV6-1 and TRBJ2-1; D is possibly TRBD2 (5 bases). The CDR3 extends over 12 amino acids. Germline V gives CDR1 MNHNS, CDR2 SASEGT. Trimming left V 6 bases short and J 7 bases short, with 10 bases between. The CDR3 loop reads CASRELGNEQFF. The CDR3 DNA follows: TGTGCCAGCAGAGAACTAGGGAATGAGCAGTTCTTC.

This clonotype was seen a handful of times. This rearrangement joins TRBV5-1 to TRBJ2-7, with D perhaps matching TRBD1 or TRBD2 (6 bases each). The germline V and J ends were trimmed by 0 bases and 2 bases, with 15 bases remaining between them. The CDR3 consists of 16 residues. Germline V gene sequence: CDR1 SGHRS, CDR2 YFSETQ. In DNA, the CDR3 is TGCGCCAGCAGCTTGGAAGGGGGGACGCCTCCCTACGAGCAGTACTTC. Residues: CASSLEGGTPPYEQYF.

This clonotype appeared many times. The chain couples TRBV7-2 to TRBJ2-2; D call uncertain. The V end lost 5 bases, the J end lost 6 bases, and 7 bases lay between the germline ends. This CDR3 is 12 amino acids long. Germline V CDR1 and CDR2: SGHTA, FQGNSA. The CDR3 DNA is TGTGCCAGCAGCCCTTTGTCCGGGGAGCTGTTTTTT. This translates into CASSPLSGELFF.

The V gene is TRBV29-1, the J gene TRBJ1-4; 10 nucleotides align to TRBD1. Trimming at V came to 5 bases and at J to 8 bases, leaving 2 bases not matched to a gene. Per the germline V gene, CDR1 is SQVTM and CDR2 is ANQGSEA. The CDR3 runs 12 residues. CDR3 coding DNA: TGCAGCGTTCGGACAGGGGGAGAAAAACTGTTTTTT. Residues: CSVRTGGEKLFF.

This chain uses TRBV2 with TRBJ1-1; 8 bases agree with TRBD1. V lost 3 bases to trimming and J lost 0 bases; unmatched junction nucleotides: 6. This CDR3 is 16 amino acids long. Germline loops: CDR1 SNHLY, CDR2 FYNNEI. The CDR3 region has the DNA TGTGCCAGCAGTGACACCGGGACAGGTATGAACACTGAAGCTTTCTTT. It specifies CASSDTGTGMNTEAFF.

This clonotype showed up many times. CDR3 bases: TGTGCCAGCAGCAAGGGACTAGCGGGGGTGACCTACGAGCAGTACTTC. It yields the protein CASSKGLAGVTYEQYF. The genes are TRBV7-2 and TRBJ2-7; TRBD2 matches 14 bases. The J segment lost 2 bases and the V segment lost 5 bases, leaving 5 bases of the junction unmatched. The CDR3 loop spans 16 amino acids. Germline loops: CDR1 SGHTA, CDR2 FQGNSA.

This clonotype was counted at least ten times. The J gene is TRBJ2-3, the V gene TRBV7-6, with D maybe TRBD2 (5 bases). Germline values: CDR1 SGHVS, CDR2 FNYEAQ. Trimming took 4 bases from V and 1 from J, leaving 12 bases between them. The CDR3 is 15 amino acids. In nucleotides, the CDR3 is TGTGCCAGCAGCTCCAGCGGAAGTCGCACAGATACGCAGTATTTT. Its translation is CASSSSGSRTDTQYF. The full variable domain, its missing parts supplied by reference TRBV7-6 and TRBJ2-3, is GAGVSQSPRYKVTKRGQDVALRCDPISGHVSLYWYRQALGQGPEFLTYFNYEAQQDKSGLPNDRFSAERPEGSISTLTIQRTEQRDSAMYRCASSSSGSRTDTQYFGPGTRLTVL.

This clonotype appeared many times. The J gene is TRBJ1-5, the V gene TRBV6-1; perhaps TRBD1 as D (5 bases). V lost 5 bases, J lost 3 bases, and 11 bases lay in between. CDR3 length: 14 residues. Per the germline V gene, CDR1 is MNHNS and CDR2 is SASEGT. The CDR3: CASSQGALNQPQHF. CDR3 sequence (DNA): TGTGCCAGCAGTCAAGGGGCCCTCAATCAGCCCCAGCATTTT.

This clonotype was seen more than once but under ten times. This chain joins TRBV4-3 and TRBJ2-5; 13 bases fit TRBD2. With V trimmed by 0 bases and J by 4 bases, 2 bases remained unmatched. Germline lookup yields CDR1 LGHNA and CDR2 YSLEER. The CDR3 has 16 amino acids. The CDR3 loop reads CASSQDWTSGGETQYF. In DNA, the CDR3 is TGCGCCAGCAGCCAAGATTGGACTAGCGGGGGAGAGACCCAGTACTTC.

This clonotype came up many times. CDR3 nucleotides: TGCGCCAGCAGCCAAGATGAGTCGACAGATTATAATTCACCCCTCCACTTT. Amino acids: CASSQDESTDYNSPLHF. The chain employs TRBV4-3 and TRBJ1-6, with D perhaps matching TRBD1 (5 bases). The germline V and J ends were trimmed by 0 bases and 4 bases, with 13 bases remaining between them. CDR1 and CDR2 (germline): LGHNA, YSLEER. The length of the CDR3 is 17 residues.

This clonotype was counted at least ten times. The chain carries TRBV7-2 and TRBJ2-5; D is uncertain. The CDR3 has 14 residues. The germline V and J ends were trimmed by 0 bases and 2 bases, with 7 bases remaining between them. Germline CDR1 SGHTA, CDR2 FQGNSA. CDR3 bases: TGTGCCAGCAGCTTAGCGAGCTTTCAAGAGACCCAGTACTTC. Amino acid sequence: CASSLASFQETQYF.